A selection of T cell receptor beta chains follows, all from one sample in a study of Ad26.COV2.S vaccination and SARS-CoV-2 variants. TCRdb's table, derived via immunoSEQ multiplex PCR, lists solely in-frame clones and lacks some. The sample records around 320,000 clones, more than 75% being singletons. This material consisted of peripheral blood, taken in a trial of Ad26.COV2.S vaccine versus placebo. These receptors came from a person aged 18-60 years who received the Ad26.COV2.S COVID-19 vaccine or a placebo. Both conserved end residues are part of each CDR3. The D gene is left open where the match is weak. Clone size, where shown, is once, few, many, or a class for clones that have expanded.

clone_size	v_call	d_call	j_call	cdr3_aa	cdr3_nt
-	TRBV6-5	-	TRBJ1-1	CASRTGRFTEAFF	TGTGCCAGCAGGACCGGACGTTTCACTGAAGCTTTCTTT
-	TRBV10-3	-	TRBJ1-6	CAISESTTGSYNSPLHF	TGTGCCATCAGTGAGTCGACTACTGGCTCCTATAATTCACCCCTCCACTTT
-	TRBV4-1	-	TRBJ2-3	CASSQLTDTQYF	TGCGCCAGCAGCCAACTAACAGATACGCAGTATTTT
-	TRBV4-2	-	TRBJ2-7	CASSQERRDTRYF	TGTGCCAGCAGCCAAGAGAGGAGGGACACGCGGTACTTC
-	TRBV3-1/TRBV3-2	TRBD2	TRBJ2-5	CASSQNPGTSFGETQYF	TGTGCCAGCAGCCAGAACCCCGGGACTAGTTTTGGAGAGACCCAGTACTTC
-	TRBV5-1	TRBD1	TRBJ2-3	CASSLVVRSGTGGGDTQYF	TGCGCCAGCAGCTTGGTGGTTCGGTCGGGGACAGGGGGAGGAGATACGCAGTATTTT
-	TRBV3-1/TRBV3-2	-	TRBJ1-2	CASSQESAGNYGYTF	TGTGCCAGCAGCCAAGAATCTGCAGGGAACTATGGCTACACCTTC
few	TRBV6-5	-	TRBJ1-5	CASRETSNQPQHF	TGTGCCAGCAGGGAGACTAGCAATCAGCCCCAGCATTTT
-	TRBV4-1	TRBD2	TRBJ2-3	CASSQDRRLAGTDTQYF	TGCGCCAGCAGCCAAGATCGTAGGCTAGCGGGCACAGATACGCAGTATTTT
-	TRBV6-2/TRBV6-3	TRBD2	TRBJ2-1	CASSGGETYNEQFF	TGTGCCAGCAGTGGGGGGGAAACCTACAATGAGCAGTTCTTC
-	TRBV20-1	-	TRBJ2-7	CSASQGTHEQYF	TGCAGTGCTAGTCAGGGAACCCACGAGCAGTACTTC
-	TRBV2	-	TRBJ1-5	CASSEEGTHQPQHF	TGTGCCAGCAGTGAGGAGGGGACGCATCAGCCCCAGCATTTT
few	TRBV7-3	TRBD2	TRBJ2-7	CASSWGGDSDEQYF	TGTGCCAGCAGCTGGGGAGGGGACTCGGACGAGCAGTACTTC
-	TRBV11-2	-	TRBJ2-7	CASSLMGGDYEQYF	TGTGCCAGCAGCTTAATGGGCGGAGACTACGAGCAGTACTTC
-	TRBV18	-	TRBJ1-5	CASSPAGNSNQPQHF	TGTGCCAGCTCACCTGCGGGGAATAGCAATCAGCCCCAGCATTTT
-	TRBV6-5	-	TRBJ1-2	CASSYSANYGYTF	TGTGCCAGCAGTTACAGCGCTAACTATGGCTACACCTTC
-	TRBV29-1	-	TRBJ2-2	CSVDYRNTGELFF	TGCAGCGTTGATTACAGGAACACCGGGGAGCTGTTTTTT